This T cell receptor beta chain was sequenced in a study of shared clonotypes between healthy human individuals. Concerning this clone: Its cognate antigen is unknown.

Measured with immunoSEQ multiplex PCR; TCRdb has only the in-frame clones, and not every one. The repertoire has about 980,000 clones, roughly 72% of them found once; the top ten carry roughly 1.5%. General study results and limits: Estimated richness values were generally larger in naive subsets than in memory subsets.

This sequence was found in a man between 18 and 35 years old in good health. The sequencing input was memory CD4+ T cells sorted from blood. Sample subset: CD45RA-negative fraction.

The CDR3 DNA follows: TGTGCCATCAGTGCCCTCCCACAGGGGGGCGGAGGTGAAGCTTTCTTT. Amino acids: CAISALPQGGGGEAFF. This sequence joins TRBV10-3 and TRBJ1-1, with 8 bases fitting TRBD1. V shed 4 bases, J shed 7 bases, and the junction held 14 bases outside the gene matches. This CDR3 is built from 16 residues. Germline assignment: CDR1 ENHRY and CDR2 SYGVKD.